Listed below are T cell receptor beta chains from one sample, sequenced in a study of CD8 T cells in Susac syndrome. TCRdb redid the calling of the immunoSEQ multiplex PCR reads with MiXCR, one entry per CDR3 protein. Counted here are around 140,000 distinct CDR3 sequences, 80% to 85% occurring once; the ten biggest clones make up roughly 0.5%. Specimen: CD8+ T cells from PBMCs. The receptors originated from a human donor with multiple sclerosis. Each CDR3 is given with its conserved first and last residue. Each record gives: D gene, J gene, V gene, clone size, CDR3 DNA, CDR3 protein. A D gene is named only where the DNA matches it firmly. Clone size appears in some rows only: once, few, many, or a class for an expanded clone.

TRBD1 | TRBJ2-3 | TRBV12-3/TRBV12-4 | - | TGTGCCAGCAGTTTCAGCCTTGAACCGAGACAGGGGGCCCTCACCACAGATACGCAGTATTTT | CASSFSLEPRQGALTTDTQYF
- | TRBJ2-7 | TRBV4-1 | - | TGCGCCAGCAGCCAAGCTTTGTCCCCGGACTTGGACGAGCAGTACTTC | CASSQALSPDLDEQYF
- | TRBJ1-1 | TRBV19 | - | TGTGCCAGTAGTATATCGGGCTTACTTAGCACTGAAGCTTTCTTT | CASSISGLLSTEAFF
TRBD2 | TRBJ2-3 | TRBV6-5 | - | TGTGCCAGCAGTTATGCCGGACTAGCGGGGGGCGCAGATACGCAGTATTTT | CASSYAGLAGGADTQYF
- | TRBJ1-1 | TRBV27 | - | TGTGCCAGCAGTTTAGTAGGGAACACTGAAGCTTTCTTT | CASSLVGNTEAFF
- | TRBJ2-7 | TRBV14 | few | TGTGCCAGCAGCCCGACGGGGGCCTGGCCCCTCGAGCAGTACTTC | CASSPTGAWPLEQYF
TRBD1 | TRBJ1-6 | TRBV27 | - | TGTGCCAGCAGTTGGGGACAGGGAGATTCACCCCTCCACTTT | CASSWGQGDSPLHF
- | TRBJ2-3 | TRBV4-3 | - | TGCGCCAGCAGTAACAGCACAGATACGCAGTATTTT | CASSNSTDTQYF
TRBD2 | TRBJ2-3 | TRBV7-3 | - | TGTGCCAGCAGCTTAATGGGACTAGCGGGAGGGCCAGGGGGAGATACGCAGTATTTT | CASSLMGLAGGPGGDTQYF
- | TRBJ1-1 | TRBV27 | - | TGTGCCAGCAGCTTGGGTGGGGGCACTGAAGCTTTCTTT | CASSLGGGTEAFF
- | TRBJ1-4 | TRBV12-3/TRBV12-4 | - | TGTGCCTCGGGGCAGGGAAATGAAAAACTGTTTTTT | CASGQGNEKLFF
- | TRBJ2-1 | TRBV4-1 | - | TGCGCCAGCAGCCAAGTTGGAGGGCCCTACAATGAGCAGTTCTTC | CASSQVGGPYNEQFF
- | TRBJ2-7 | TRBV5-6 | few | TGTGCCAGCAGCTGGACGTCCTACGAGCAGTACTTC | CASSWTSYEQYF
- | TRBJ1-5 | TRBV24-1 | - | TGTGCCACCAGTGATACGCCAGGGGGCAATCAGCCCCAGCATTTT | CATSDTPGGNQPQHF
TRBD2 | TRBJ2-1 | TRBV12-3/TRBV12-4 | - | TGTGCCAGCACGGGACTAGCGGGTTTTGAGCAGTTCTTC | CASTGLAGFEQFF
- | TRBJ1-5 | TRBV15 | - | TGTGCCACCAGCAGAACAAGGGCCGATCAGCCCCAGCATTTT | CATSRTRADQPQHF
TRBD2 | TRBJ2-1 | TRBV27 | few | TGTGCCAGCAGTTTACTAGCGGGAGTCGGCAATGAGCAGTTCTTC | CASSLLAGVGNEQFF
- | TRBJ1-1 | TRBV12-3/TRBV12-4 | - | TGTGCCAGCAGCCCAGGGGTTCGGAACACTGAAGCTTTCTTT | CASSPGVRNTEAFF
- | TRBJ1-1 | TRBV4-2 | few | TGTGCCAGCAGCCAAGAATGGCAGATTAACACTGAAGCTTTCTTT | CASSQEWQINTEAFF
TRBD1 | TRBJ1-1 | TRBV9 | - | TGTGCCAGCAGCGTAGCCCCTCACCTGACAGGGGAGGGCACTGAAGCTTTCTTT | CASSVAPHLTGEGTEAFF
- | TRBJ2-2 | TRBV6-1 | - | TGTGCCAGCAGTACCCTCCCAATGGCAGTAAAGAGGTCCGGGGAGCTGTTTTTT | CASSTLPMAVKRSGELFF
TRBD1 | TRBJ2-2 | TRBV5-6 | - | TGTGCCAGCAGCTGGGACAGCGAAACCGGGGAGCTGTTTTTT | CASSWDSETGELFF
- | TRBJ1-1 | TRBV4-1 | - | TGCGCCAGCAGCCAAGGGTCGGGTGCCATGAACACTGAAGCTTTCTTT | CASSQGSGAMNTEAFF
TRBD2 | TRBJ2-1 | TRBV4-3 | - | TGCGCCAGCAGCCGCGTAGCGGGGTCCTACAATGAGCAGTTCTTC | CASSRVAGSYNEQFF
- | TRBJ2-7 | TRBV4-1 | - | TGCGCCAGCAGCCAAGAGACAGGGAGGCCCTACGAGCAGTACTTC | CASSQETGRPYEQYF
- | TRBJ2-1 | TRBV19 | - | TGTGCCAGTAGTATTTCTCCCCAGTTGAATGAGCAGTTCTTC | CASSISPQLNEQFF
- | TRBJ2-7 | TRBV11-2 | - | TGTGCCAGCAGCTCCTTCGGGGTGGCCTACGAGCAGTACTTC | CASSSFGVAYEQYF
TRBD1 | TRBJ1-2 | TRBV30 | - | TGTGCCTGGAGTCCCTCCTGGACAGGGGGCGACTATGGCTACACCTTC | CAWSPSWTGGDYGYTF
TRBD2 | TRBJ2-3 | TRBV30 | - | TGTGCCTGGAGGCGGGGGGGAGGGCCAACAGATACGCAGTATTTT | CAWRRGGGPTDTQYF
- | TRBJ1-2 | TRBV14 | - | TGTGCCAGCAGCCTATTTCAGTCTAACTATGGCTACACCTTC | CASSLFQSNYGYTF
- | TRBJ1-2 | TRBV29-1 | - | TGCAGCGCCCTTTTATCGCGGGATACCTACTATGGCTACACCTTC | CSALLSRDTYYGYTF
- | TRBJ2-1 | TRBV10-3 | - | TGTGCCATCAGTGAACTTATGAGCTCCTACAATGAGCAGTTCTTC | CAISELMSSYNEQFF
- | TRBJ1-6 | TRBV28 | once | TGTGCCAGCAGTTATAACCTTAATTCACCCCTCCACTTT | CASSYNLNSPLHF
- | TRBJ2-2 | TRBV6-1 | - | TGTGCCAGCCGGAGGACGGTGGAAACCGGGGAGCTGTTTTTT | CASRRTVETGELFF
- | TRBJ2-7 | TRBV27 | - | TGTGCCAGCATTGCCGCGGCAAGTGGGGGTTTAGAGCAGTACTTC | CASIAAASGGLEQYF
- | TRBJ1-4 | TRBV4-3 | - | TGCGCCAGCAGCCAAGAGGGCCGCTGGACTAATGAAAAACTGTTTTTT | CASSQEGRWTNEKLFF
- | TRBJ2-1 | TRBV3-1 | - | TGTGCCAGCAGCCAAGGCAGGGACTCCTACAATGAGCAGTTCTTC | CASSQGRDSYNEQFF
TRBD2 | TRBJ2-3 | TRBV27 | - | TGTGCCAGCAGTGCGGGACTAGCGGTGGGGGATACGCAGTATTTT | CASSAGLAVGDTQYF
- | TRBJ1-1 | TRBV10-3 | - | TGTGCCGTCCAGGGAGACAGCCCTAGGGACACTGAAGCTTTCTTT | CAVQGDSPRDTEAFF
- | TRBJ2-7 | TRBV28 | - | TGTGCCAGCAGCCTGAGTTTGGAGCAGTACTTC | CASSLSLEQYF
TRBD2 | TRBJ2-1 | TRBV12-3/TRBV12-4 | - | TGTGCCAGCAGTTGGGGGACTAGCGGACCCCCTTGGAATGAGCAGTTCTTC | CASSWGTSGPPWNEQFF
- | TRBJ1-4 | TRBV6-2/TRBV6-3 | few | TGTGCCAGCAGTTACTCGACCAGGGACGTTGAAAAACTGTTTTTT | CASSYSTRDVEKLFF
- | TRBJ2-3 | TRBV6-5 | - | TGTGCCAGCAGTCACTGGGCCACGGATACGCAGTATTTT | CASSHWATDTQYF
- | TRBJ2-7 | TRBV10-3 | - | TGTGCCAACGCTGACAGTTACGAGCAGTACTTC | CANADSYEQYF
- | TRBJ2-2 | TRBV7-6 | few | TGTGCCAGCAGTCTAGCCACCGGGGAGCTGTTTTTT | CASSLATGELFF
TRBD1 | TRBJ1-5 | TRBV6-1 | - | TGTGCCAGCAGCTCCCAGGGGGGGCCCGGGCAGCCCCAGCATTTT | CASSSQGGPGQPQHF
TRBD1 | TRBJ2-3 | TRBV10-3 | - | TGTGCCATCAGTGAGTCTGGGGCAGGGGGCCCAACAGATACGCAGTATTTT | CAISESGAGGPTDTQYF